The 20 T cell receptor beta chains presented below share a single source sample, sequenced in a study of T cells in localized non-small cell lung cancer. Sequenced by immunoSEQ multiplex PCR; TCRdb stores in-frame clones only, minus some. The sample consists of around 36,000 clones, roughly 77% of them appearing once. Specimen: PBMCs, collected before any cancer treatment. The receptors were sampled from a woman aged 35 to 70 with stage II squamous cell lung carcinoma.

This chain uses TRBV4-2 with TRBJ2-1; 8 bases map to TRBD2. Germline V gives CDR1 LGHNA, CDR2 YNFKEQ. V was clipped by 1 base and J by 3 bases; unmatched bases: 5. CDR3 size: 16 residues. Here the CDR3 reads CASSQGSGGDYNEQFF. CDR3 nucleotide sequence: TGTGCCAGCAGCCAAGGTTCGGGGGGGGACTACAATGAGCAGTTCTTC.

This chain uses TRBV7-9 with TRBJ2-5; D remains unclear. Germline loops: CDR1 SEHNR, CDR2 FQNEAQ (reference sequence). The CDR3 loop spans 13 amino acids. V shed 4 bases and J shed 5 bases, with 11 bases lying between them. CDR3 sequence reads: CASSSWTGETQYF. The CDR3 nucleotides are TGTGCCAGCAGCTCCTGGACCGGGGAGACCCAGTACTTC. Variable domain in full (rest from reference TRBV7-9 and TRBJ2-5): DTGVSQNPRHKITKRGQNVTFRCDPISEHNRLYWYRQTLGQGPEFLTYFQNEAQLEKSRLLSDRFSAERPKGSFSTLEIQRTEQGDSAMYLCASSSWTGETQYFGPGTRLLVL.

The rearrangement uses TRBV20-1 and TRBJ2-7; D remains ambiguous. Trimming took off 5 bases at V and 2 bases at J, with 7 bases between the two ends. Germline loops: CDR1 DFQATT, CDR2 SNEGSKA (reference sequence). The CDR3 consists of 11 residues. CDR3 DNA: TGCAGTGCTGGATCCGCCTACGAGCAGTACGTC. The encoded protein is CSAGSAYEQYV.

The chain joins TRBV19 to TRBJ1-2; 8 positions match TRBD1. This CDR3 is built from 13 residues. Unmatched junction bases numbered 2, after V lost 2 bases and J lost 6 bases. Per the germline V gene, CDR1 is LNHDA and CDR2 is SQIVND (reference sequence). The CDR3 nucleotides read TGTGCCAGTAGTATACGACAGGGGAATGGCTACACCTTC. It encodes CASSIRQGNGYTF.

The chain has TRBV5-1 and TRBJ2-5; D may match TRBD1 or TRBD2 (6 bases each). The CDR3 spans 14 residues. Germline V gene lookup returns CDR1 SGHRS and CDR2 YFSETQ. V lost 4 bases to trimming and J lost 5 bases, with 15 bases between them. The CDR3 reads CASSPGGGLETQYF. The CDR3 DNA reads TGCGCCAGCAGCCCCGGTGGGGGGCTTGAGACCCAGTACTTC. The full variable domain, in which reference TRBV5-1 and TRBJ2-5 provide the parts outside the CDR3, is KAGVTQTPRYLIKTRGQQVTLSCSPISGHRSVSWYQQTPGQGLQFLFEYFSETQRNKGNFPGRFSGRQFSNSRSEMNVSTLELGDSALYLCASSPGGGLETQYFGPGTRLLVL.

The chain uses TRBV7-2 and TRBJ1-5; D is possibly TRBD1 (5 bases). The CDR3 contains 17 residues. Between the trimmed V and J ends, which lost 1 base and 0 bases, there was a span of 13 bases. CDR1 is SGHTA, CDR2 FQGNSA, per germline. The DNA of the CDR3 is TGTGCCAGCAGCTTAGTAGGTGGGGGGGTTAGCAATCAGCCCCAGCATTTT. It translates to CASSLVGGGVSNQPQHF.

The CDR3 reads CASSLGAILTYGYTF. CDR3 in DNA: TGTGCCAGCAGCTTAGGAGCAATTCTTACCTATGGCTACACCTTC. The V and J genes are TRBV5-6 and TRBJ1-2; D remains ambiguous. CDR1 and CDR2 from the germline V gene are SGHDT and YYEEEE. The CDR3 runs to 15 residues. Trimming took 2 bases from V and 4 from J, leaving 15 bases between them.

V is TRBV6-1 and J is TRBJ2-7, with 13 bases fitting TRBD2. The CDR3 loop spans 15 amino acids. Germline V gives CDR1 MNHNS, CDR2 SASEGT. J gave up 3 bases and V 6 bases, and 5 bases lay outside the gene matches. CDR3 loop: CASRLGTSGDYEQYV. CDR3 in DNA: TGTGCCAGCAGGCTAGGGACTAGCGGGGACTACGAGCAGTACGTC.

The chain combines TRBV4-1 with TRBJ2-5; D ambiguous. Germline V lookup: CDR1 MGHRA, CDR2 YSYEKL. The CDR3 length is 15 residues. Trimming shortened V by 1 base and J by 1 base, and 10 bases separated the two germline ends. CDR3 in amino acids: CASSQGGTGQETQYF. The CDR3 DNA follows: TGCGCCAGCAGCCAAGGGGGTACGGGCCAAGAGACCCAGTACTTC.

V is TRBV18 and J is TRBJ2-7; TRBD1 matches 10 bases. Germline loops: CDR1 KGHSH, CDR2 LQKENI. The CDR3 runs to 12 residues. CDR3 in amino acids: CASSRDRGAPHV. The CDR3 region has the DNA TGTGCCAGCTCTCGGGACAGGGGCGCTCCGCACGTC.

The rearrangement joins TRBV7-9 to TRBJ1-2; 8 bases are shared with TRBD1. Germline V gene data show CDR1 as SEHNR and CDR2 as FQNEAQ (reference sequence). The V and J ends lost 0 bases and 3 bases, in that order; junction bases with no gene match: 3. CDR3 size: 15 residues. CDR3 region: CASSLADRADYGYTF. The DNA for the CDR3 is TGTGCCAGCAGCTTAGCGGACAGGGCGGACTATGGCTACACCTTC.

The rearrangement uses TRBV28 and TRBJ1-3; TRBD1 matches at 7 bases. The CDR3 sequence is 15 residues long. Germline loops: CDR1 MDHEN, CDR2 SYDVKM. V lost 6 bases and J lost 0; bases outside the gene matches: 5. The CDR3 nucleotides are TGTGCCAGCAGCGACAGGGTACTCTCTGGAAACACCATATATTTT. This sequence encodes CASSDRVLSGNTIYF.

The V gene is TRBV6-5, the J gene TRBJ2-1, with a possible D match to TRBD2 (6 bases). This CDR3 region has 15 residues. V dropped 6 bases and J dropped 3 bases, with 15 bases sitting between them. Per the germline V gene, CDR1 is MNHEY and CDR2 is SVGAGI. Here the CDR3 DNA reads TGTGCCAGCAGCTGGGGACTCACCCACTACAATGAGCAGTTCTTC. Its translation is CASSWGLTHYNEQFF.

The V gene is TRBV4-2, the J gene TRBJ1-5; D is unresolved. Germline CDR1 and CDR2: LGHNA and YNFKEQ. CDR3 length equals 16 residues. V gave up 1 base and J gave up 1 base, with 11 bases separating them. CDR3 in amino acids: CASSQAAGGSNQPQHF. The CDR3 bases are TGTGCCAGCAGCCAAGCGGCAGGCGGGAGCAATCAGCCCCAGCATTTT.

This chain joins TRBV15 and TRBJ2-7, with D possibly being TRBD1 or TRBD2 (6 bases each). Deletions cut 6 bases from V and 1 base from J, with 16 bases between. The CDR3 runs 15 residues. In germline, CDR1 is LNHNV, CDR2 YYDKDF (reference sequence). CDR3 region: CATRGGGANSYEQYF. The DNA for the CDR3 is TGTGCCACCAGGGGGGGCGGAGCAAATTCCTACGAGCAGTACTTC.

The chain joins TRBV7-8 to TRBJ2-3, with 12 nucleotides matching TRBD1. The trim removed 5 bases at V and 4 bases at J, leaving 10 bases unmatched. This CDR3 contains 17 residues. CDR1 is SGHVS, CDR2 FQNEAQ, per germline. Here the CDR3 reads CASSPNRDRGRADTQYF. The CDR3 nucleotides read TGTGCCAGCAGCCCGAACCGGGACAGGGGGCGCGCAGATACGCAGTATTTT. The full variable domain, its missing parts supplied by reference TRBV7-8 and TRBJ2-3, is GAGVSQSPRYKVAKRGQDVALRCDPISGHVSLFWYQQALGQGPEFLTYFQNEAQLDKSGLPSDRFFAERPEGSVSTLKIQRTQQEDSAVYLCASSPNRDRGRADTQYFGPGTRLTVL.

The genes are TRBV15 and TRBJ2-5, with TRBD2 matching 9 bases. The CDR3 runs to 15 residues. CDR1 is LNHNV, CDR2 YYDKDF, per germline (reference sequence). With V trimmed by 3 bases and J by 3 bases, 5 bases remained unmatched. Written as DNA, the CDR3 is TGTGCCACCAGCAGGAGGAGACTAGCGGAAGAGACCCAGTACTTC. This codes for CATSRRRLAEETQYF.

Concerning this clone: Relative to the germline gene, one junction end is altered; a read error may explain this. This chain links TRBV6-1 with TRBJ2-3; tentatively, D is TRBD2 (5 bases). The CDR3 contains 13 residues. Germline CDR1 is MNHNS and CDR2 is SASEGT. DNA for the CDR3: TGTGCCGGCAGGCGGGCTAGCACAGATACGCAGTATTTT. Protein product: CAGRRASTDTQYF.

This clone showed up just a few times. This sequence joins TRBV4-2 and TRBJ2-2; D not certain. Germline V gene lookup returns CDR1 LGHNA and CDR2 YNFKEQ. Trimming left V 0 bases short and J 7 bases short, with 12 bases between. The CDR3 is 15 residues long. DNA for the CDR3: TGTGCCAGCAGCCAAGATGCGAATGGTTACGGGGAGCTGTTTTTT. Protein: CASSQDANGYGELFF.

The V and J genes are TRBV7-9 and TRBJ2-2, with D perhaps matching TRBD1 (6 bases). The CDR3 spans 16 residues. Deletions cut 6 bases from V and 1 base from J, with 15 bases between. Germline V lookup: CDR1 SEHNR, CDR2 FQNEAQ (reference sequence). The CDR3 loop is CASRRRDTRNTGELFF. The CDR3 DNA sequence: TGTGCCAGCAGGCGCCGGGACACGCGGAACACCGGGGAGCTGTTTTTT.